Given below is one TCR beta chain in context. The data derive from a study of Ad26.COV2.S vaccination and SARS-CoV-2 variants. Germline V gene sequence: CDR1 MDHEN, CDR2 SYDVKM. This CDR3 region has 18 residues. The V end lost 0 bases, the J end lost 1 base, and 16 bases lay between the germline ends. The protocol was immunoSEQ multiplex PCR, while the TCRdb copy is restricted to in-frame clones and leaves out a portion. The table records approximately 480,000 clones, approximately 88% of them present only once. The treatment was: around 19 received Ad26.COV2.S at low or high dose, single or two shots; a few received placebo; per-sample allocation not given. Specimens were obtained on day 63 following the first vaccine or placebo injection. In Boston, the donor was an adult between 18-55 years of age.

The rearrangement joins TRBV28 to TRBJ1-5; possibly TRBD1 for D (5 bases). The sequence derives from a person aged 18-60 years who received the Ad26.COV2.S COVID-19 vaccine or a placebo. The sequenced sample was peripheral blood, obtained in a trial of Ad26.COV2.S vaccine versus placebo. The CDR3 loop is CASSLCKGRPSSNQPQHF. DNA for the CDR3: TGTGCCAGCAGTTTATGCAAGGGACGTCCTTCGAGCAATCAGCCCCAGCATTTT.